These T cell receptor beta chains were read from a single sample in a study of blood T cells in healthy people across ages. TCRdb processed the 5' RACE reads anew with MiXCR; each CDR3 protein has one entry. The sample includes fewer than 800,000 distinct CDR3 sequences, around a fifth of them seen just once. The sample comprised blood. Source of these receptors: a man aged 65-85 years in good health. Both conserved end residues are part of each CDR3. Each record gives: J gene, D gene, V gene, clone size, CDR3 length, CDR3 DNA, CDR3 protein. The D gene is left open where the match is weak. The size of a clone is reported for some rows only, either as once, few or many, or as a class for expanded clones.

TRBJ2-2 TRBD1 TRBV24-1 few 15 TGTGCCACTCGGGGACAGGGGGCGAGAGACGGGGAGCTGTTTTTT CATRGQGARDGELFF
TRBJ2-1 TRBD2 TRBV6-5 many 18 TGTGCCAGCAGTTACTCCAGTAGCGGGAGTCCCACATGGAATGAGCAGTTCTTC CASSYSSSGSPTWNEQFF
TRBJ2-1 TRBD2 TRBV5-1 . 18 TGCGCCAGCAGCTTGGGACGCACTAGCGACCGCAGGAACAATGAGCAGTTCTTC CASSLGRTSDRRNNEQFF
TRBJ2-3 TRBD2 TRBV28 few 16 TGTGCCAGCAGTTCATCTAGCGGGAGGTTGGCAGATACGCAGTATTTT CASSSSSGRLADTQYF
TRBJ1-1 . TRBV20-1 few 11 TGCAGTGCTACCCCGACAGCAGAAGCTTTCTTT CSATPTAEAFF
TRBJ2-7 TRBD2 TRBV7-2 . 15 TGTGCCAGCAGCTCATCCCCCCTAGCGGGAGCCGAGCAGTACTTC CASSSSPLAGAEQYF
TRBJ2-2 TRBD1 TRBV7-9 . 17 TGTGCCAGCAGCGCCACAGGGGTCTTACGGAACACCGGGGAGCTGTTTTTT CASSATGVLRNTGELFF
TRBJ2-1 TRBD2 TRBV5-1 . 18 TGCGCCAGCAGCTTAGGACTAGCGCCAATGAGGGGATACAATGAGCAGTTCTTC CASSLGLAPMRGYNEQFF
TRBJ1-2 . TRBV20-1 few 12 TGCAGTGCTAGGACGGACATCTATGGCTACACCTTC CSARTDIYGYTF
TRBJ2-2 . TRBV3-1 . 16 TGTGCCAGCAGCCACACCGGGACGCAGAACACCGGGGAGCTGTTTTTT CASSHTGTQNTGELFF
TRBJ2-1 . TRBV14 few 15 TGTGCCAGCAACCAAGATGGGGTACGGAGCATCGAGCAGTTCTTC CASNQDGVRSIEQFF
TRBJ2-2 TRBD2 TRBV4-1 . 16 TGCGCCAGCAGCCCGGGGGGGACTAGCGGGGTTGGGGAGCTGTTTTTT CASSPGGTSGVGELFF
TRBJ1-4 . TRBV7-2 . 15 TGTGCCAGCAGCCTCCGGGACGGAGGATCGGAAAAACTGTTTTTT CASSLRDGGSEKLFF
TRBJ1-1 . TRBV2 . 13 TGTGCCAGCACCGACCTACGGGTCTCTGAAGCTTCCTTT CASTDLRVSEASF
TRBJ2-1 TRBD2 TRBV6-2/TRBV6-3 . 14 TGTGCCAGCAGTCCCCTTTTGGGAGGGAGGGAGCAGTTCTTC CASSPLLGGREQFF
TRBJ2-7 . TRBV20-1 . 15 TGCAGTGCTATCATGGGGCAGAGTTATGGCTACGAGCAGTACTTC CSAIMGQSYGYEQYF
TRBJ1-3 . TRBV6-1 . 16 TGTGCCAGCAGTGAAGCTAAGGGGCTGGGTGGAAACACCATATATTTT CASSEAKGLGGNTIYF
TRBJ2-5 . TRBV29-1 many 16 TGCAGCGTTGAAGGGGGAGCGGGACAATTCCAAGAGACCCAGTACTTC CSVEGGAGQFQETQYF
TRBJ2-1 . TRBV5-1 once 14 TGCGCCAGCAGCTTGGCCGAAGGGTACAATGAGCAGTTCTTC CASSLAEGYNEQFF
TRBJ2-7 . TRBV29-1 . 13 TGCAGCGCCGCCGGAGGGGGCCCCTACGAGCAGTACTTC CSAAGGGPYEQYF
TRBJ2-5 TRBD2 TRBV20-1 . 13 TGCAGTGCCGAGACTAGCTTGGAAGAGACCCAGTACTTC CSAETSLEETQYF
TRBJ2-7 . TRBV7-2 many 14 TGTGCCAGCAGCTTAGGGGGAGGACTTTACGAGCAGTACTTC CASSLGGGLYEQYF
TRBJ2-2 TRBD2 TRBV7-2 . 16 TGTGCCAGCAGCTTATTCCCTAGCGGACTAGATGGGGAGCTGTTTTTT CASSLFPSGLDGELFF
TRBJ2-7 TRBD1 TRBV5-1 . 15 TGCGCTAGCAGCTTGGAACCACAGGGGGCCTACGAGCAGTACTTC CASSLEPQGAYEQYF
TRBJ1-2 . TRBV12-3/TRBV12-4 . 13 TGTGCCGGCACCTCCGGGAATAACTATGGCTACACCTTC CAGTSGNNYGYTF
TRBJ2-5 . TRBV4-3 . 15 TGCGCCAGCAGCCAAGATAGGGGTGTATCAGAGACCCAGTACTTC CASSQDRGVSETQYF
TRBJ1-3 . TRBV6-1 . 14 TGTGCCAGCAGTGACGGAAATCATGGAAACACCATATATTTT CASSDGNHGNTIYF
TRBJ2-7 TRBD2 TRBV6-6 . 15 TGTGCCAGCAGTTACTTGAGCGGGAGGATGAACGAGCAGTACTTC CASSYLSGRMNEQYF
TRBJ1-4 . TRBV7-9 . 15 TGTGCCAGCAGCATTAAGACAGGAGGAAATGAAAAACTGTTTTTT CASSIKTGGNEKLFF
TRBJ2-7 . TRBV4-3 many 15 TGCGCCAGCAGCCAAGATGCCAGCGGCACCTACGAGCAGTACTTC CASSQDASGTYEQYF